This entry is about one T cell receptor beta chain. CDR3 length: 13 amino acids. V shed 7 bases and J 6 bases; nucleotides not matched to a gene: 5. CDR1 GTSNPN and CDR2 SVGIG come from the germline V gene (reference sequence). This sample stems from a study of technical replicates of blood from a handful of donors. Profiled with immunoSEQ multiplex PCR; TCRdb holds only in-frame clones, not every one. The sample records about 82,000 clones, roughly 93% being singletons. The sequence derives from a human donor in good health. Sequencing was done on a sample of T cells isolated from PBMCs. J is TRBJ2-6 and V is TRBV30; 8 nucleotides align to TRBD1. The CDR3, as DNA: TGTGCCTCGGACAGGGTGGAGGCCAACGTCCTGACTTTC. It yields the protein CASDRVEANVLTF.